These 20 T cell receptor beta chains share one sample of origin, sequenced in a study of T-cell memory formation after mild COVID-19. One entry per CDR3 protein, called by TCRdb with MiXCR from the 5' RACE reads. The sample contains roughly 250,000 distinct CDR3 sequences, 16% of which appear only once. The sample was PBMCs or a T cell subset sorted from them (not recorded which). The origin of the receptors is a man aged 18 to 35 who had mild COVID-19 (a few samples of this study predate the infection). Cell type and time point are not known.

This clonotype was counted only a few times. The V gene is TRBV4-3, the J gene TRBJ2-2; D is undetermined. The ends were cut back, 1 base at V and 0 bases at J, with 12 bases in the middle. The CDR3 runs to 17 residues. Germline loops: CDR1 LGHNA, CDR2 YSLEER. The CDR3 bases are TGCGCCAGCAGCCAAGCCCCCACCGGGTCGAACACCGGGGAGCTGTTTTTT. It is translated as CASSQAPTGSNTGELFF.

This clonotype has ten or more counts. This chain uses TRBV5-1 with TRBJ2-1, with TRBD1 matching over 12 bases. V shed 4 bases and J 6 bases; nucleotides not matched to a gene: 11. CDR3 length equals 17 residues. The V gene's germline CDR1 is SGHRS and CDR2 YFSETQ. DNA for the CDR3: TGCGCCAGCAGCCCTAGGGGGACAGGGGGCCACTCCAATGAGCAGTTCTTC. Its protein is CASSPRGTGGHSNEQFF.

V usage is TRBV3-1 and J usage is TRBJ2-3, with D unclear. The CDR3 consists of 12 residues. Germline lookup yields CDR1 LGHDT and CDR2 YNNKEL (reference sequence). V was shortened by 1 base and J by 7 bases, with 6 bases between the two germline ends. The CDR3 sequence is CASSQAGNTQYF. DNA for the CDR3: TGTGCCAGCAGCCAAGCAGGAAATACGCAGTATTTT.

Many counts were recorded for this clonotype. The V gene is TRBV29-1, the J gene TRBJ1-4; D gene uncertain. Germline V gene sequence: CDR1 SQVTM, CDR2 ANQGSEA. Between the trimmed V and J ends, which lost 7 bases and 4 bases, there was a span of 16 bases. The CDR3 spans 14 residues. The CDR3 DNA sequence: TGCAGCGCAAATGTCGGCGGCCGTAATGAAAAACTGTTTTTT. Translation: CSANVGGRNEKLFF.

This clonotype was seen ten or more times. J is TRBJ2-1 and V is TRBV7-8; 7 bases fit TRBD1. Germline V CDR1 and CDR2: SGHVS, FQNEAQ. J lost 5 bases, V lost 5 bases, and 3 bases had no gene match. The CDR3 loop spans 13 amino acids. The CDR3 DNA reads TGTGCCAGCAGCCGTGGGACAGACAATGAGCAGTTCTTC. Translating gives CASSRGTDNEQFF.

The rearrangement uses TRBV18 and TRBJ2-1, with 10 positions matching TRBD1. CDR1 KGHSH and CDR2 LQKENI come from the germline V gene. V dropped 3 bases and J dropped 8; count of bases not matched to a gene: 1. The length of the CDR3 is 13 residues. The CDR3 region is CASSPGTGDEQFF. For the CDR3, the DNA is TGTGCCAGCTCACCCGGGACAGGGGATGAGCAGTTCTTC.

J is TRBJ2-7 and V is TRBV3-1; D call uncertain. Germline CDR1 and CDR2: LGHDT and YNNKEL (reference sequence). Trimming cost V 5 bases and J 3 bases, with 14 bases left between them. This CDR3 contains 14 residues. CDR3: CASSNPGEVYEQYF. The CDR3 bases are TGTGCCAGCAGCAACCCGGGCGAAGTCTACGAGCAGTACTTC.

The DNA of the CDR3 is TGTGCCAGCAGCGTACTAGGGGGCCAGTATGGCTACACCTTC. It is translated as CASSVLGGQYGYTF. The chain has TRBV9 and TRBJ1-2; 7 nucleotides agree with TRBD1. The junction had 5 bases not matched to a gene; V was cut back by 1 base and J by 5 bases. The germline V gene encodes CDR1 SGDLS and CDR2 YYNGEE. This CDR3 comprises 14 residues.

The chain joins TRBV27 to TRBJ2-7; D is possibly TRBD2 (6 bases). Germline loops: CDR1 MNHEY, CDR2 SMNVEV (reference sequence). This CDR3 is built from 15 residues. V gave up 6 bases and J gave up 2 bases, with 17 bases separating them. CDR3 sequence: CASSSRGVGPYEQYF. For the CDR3, the DNA is TGTGCCAGCAGCTCTCGCGGGGTGGGGCCCTACGAGCAGTACTTC.

This clonotype turned up a few times. The V and J genes are TRBV28 and TRBJ2-7; TRBD2 matches 9 bases. CDR1 and CDR2 (germline): MDHEN, SYDVKM. The CDR3 totals 17 residues. V shed 6 bases, J shed 2 bases, and the junction held 14 bases outside the gene matches. The DNA for the CDR3 is TGTGCCAGCAGAACAATACAGGGTCCTAGCGGGACCTACGAGCAGTACGTC. Protein product: CASRTIQGPSGTYEQYV.

This clonotype appeared many times. The chain is built from TRBV3-1 and TRBJ2-3; D ambiguous. The CDR3 has 16 amino acids. CDR1 is LGHDT, CDR2 YNNKEL, per germline (reference sequence). V lost 1 base and J 0 bases, leaving 11 bases between the germline ends. In DNA, the CDR3 is TGTGCCAGCAGCCAAGGAGCGAGAACTAGCACAGATACGCAGTATTTT. As protein: CASSQGARTSTDTQYF.

The chain recombines TRBV12-3 or TRBV12-4 with TRBJ2-3, with D perhaps TRBD1 (5 bases). This CDR3 is 14 amino acids long. Trimming cost V 5 bases and J 4 bases, with 13 bases left between them. CDR3 residues: CASSPWGPPDTQYF. DNA for the CDR3: TGTGCCAGCAGTCCTTGGGGCCCCCCAGATACGCAGTATTTT.

The gene calls are TRBV5-1 and TRBJ2-3, with D perhaps TRBD2 (6 bases). The CDR3 extends over 15 amino acids. Germline assignment: CDR1 SGHRS and CDR2 YFSETQ. V was cut by 4 bases and J by 2 bases, with 14 bases left in between. The DNA for the CDR3 is TGCGCCAGCAGCCCGGGGGTTGGGGTCACAGATACGCAGTATTTT. Protein product: CASSPGVGVTDTQYF. The variable domain in full, completed from reference TRBV5-1 and TRBJ2-3, reads KAGVTQTPRYLIKTRGQQVTLSCSPISGHRSVSWYQQTPGQGLQFLFEYFSETQRNKGNFPGRFSGRQFSNSRSEMNVSTLELGDSALYLCASSPGVGVTDTQYFGPGTRLTVL.

This clonotype was detected a few times. This sequence joins TRBV27 and TRBJ2-3; D perhaps matches TRBD1 (5 bases). Germline assignment: CDR1 MNHEY and CDR2 SMNVEV (reference sequence). The CDR3 loop spans 13 amino acids. Trimming removed 0 bases at V and 9 bases at J, with 10 bases between. DNA of the CDR3: TGTGCCAGCAGTTTATCCGGGTGGGGCACGCAGTATTTT. Amino acids: CASSLSGWGTQYF.

The rearrangement links TRBV7-8 to TRBJ1-3, with TRBD1 matching over 7 bases. CDR1 is SGHVS and CDR2 is FQNEAQ in the germline V gene. The length of the CDR3 is 15 residues. V shed 5 bases and J 2 bases; nucleotides not matched to a gene: 6. CDR3: CASSRLGQAGNTIYF. In nucleotides, the CDR3 is TGTGCCAGCAGCCGTCTCGGACAGGCTGGAAACACCATATATTTT. Together with reference TRBV7-8 and TRBJ1-3, the CDR3 gives the full variable domain: GAGVSQSPRYKVAKRGQDVALRCDPISGHVSLFWYQQALGQGPEFLTYFQNEAQLDKSGLPSDRFFAERPEGSVSTLKIQRTQQEDSAVYLCASSRLGQAGNTIYFGEGSWLTVV.

The chain carries TRBV19 and TRBJ1-1; unclear D gene. The CDR3 runs 13 residues. The V gene lost 7 bases and the J gene lost 4 bases, with 13 bases spanning the gap. Germline V CDR1 and CDR2: LNHDA, SQIVND (reference sequence). CDR3 in amino acids: CASNPLHSTEAFF. CDR3 nucleotide sequence: TGTGCCAGTAACCCCCTCCACAGCACTGAAGCTTTCTTT.

This sequence joins TRBV6-1 and TRBJ1-1; 7 bases fit TRBD1. Germline lookup yields CDR1 MNHNS and CDR2 SASEGT. The CDR3 loop spans 14 amino acids. Trimming cost V 6 bases and J 11 bases; bases outside gene matches: 15. The CDR3 sequence is CASRGQGGYSWAFF. DNA of the CDR3: TGTGCCAGCAGAGGCCAGGGGGGTTATTCGTGGGCTTTCTTT.

The chain is built from TRBV5-1 and TRBJ2-1; weak D call: TRBD1 (5 bases). V shed 0 bases and J shed 12 bases, with 7 bases lying between them. CDR1 is SGHRS and CDR2 is YFSETQ in the germline V gene. The CDR3 is made up of 11 amino acids. The CDR3 reads CASSLEGWQFF. In nucleotides, the CDR3 is TGCGCCAGCAGCTTGGAGGGGTGGCAGTTCTTC.

The chain couples TRBV20-1 to TRBJ2-3; 7 nucleotides agree with TRBD1. After removal of 3 bases from V and 1 base from J, the junction contained 10 bases not matched to a gene. The CDR3 covers 16 residues. Germline-derived CDR1 and CDR2 are DFQATT and SNEGSKA (reference sequence). DNA of the CDR3: TGCAGTGCTAGGGCCCGGACAGGAGCCCGCACAGATACGCAGTATTTT. It encodes CSARARTGARTDTQYF.

This clonotype was counted a few times. J is TRBJ1-1 and V is TRBV6-5; maybe TRBD1 (5 bases). Germline loops: CDR1 MNHEY, CDR2 SVGAGI. The CDR3 consists of 14 residues. The V end lost 6 bases, the J end lost 6 bases, and 17 bases lay between the germline ends. CDR3 sequence (DNA): TGTGCCAGCAGATGGGGAGGGGAACTCGCTGAAGCTTTCTTT. It is translated as CASRWGGELAEAFF.